Each of the 18 T cell receptor delta chains below was sequenced from the same sample in a study of Vγ9Vδ2 T cells in congenital toxoplasmosis. A single-tube template-switch cDNA reaction was primed with TRGC- and TRDC-specific primers. The TRGC primer design covered both constant genes, TRGC1 and TRGC2. TCRdb called clones anew from the reads with CATT. This table holds about 410 delta-chain clones, approximately 40% found once. The sequencing sample was made of gamma-delta T cells from blood. These receptors came from a child under 10 years old born to a mother with Toxoplasma gondii infection during pregnancy, either congenitally infected or uninfected (not recorded which).

No V segment was called; the J segment is TRDJ3. The CDR3 consists of 10 residues. CDR3 in amino acids: CSGDTRQMFF. Here the CDR3 DNA reads TGCTCCGGGGACACCCGACAGATGTTTTTC.

As to this clone: Since a much larger clone is just one base distant, this may be a read error. The J gene is TRDJ1, the V gene TRDV1; a possible D gene is TRDD3 (6 bases). CDR1 and CDR2 from the germline V gene are TSWWSYY and QGS. Trimming shortened V by 6 bases and J by 0 bases, and 14 bases separated the two germline ends. CDR3 length: 15 amino acids. CDR3 DNA sequence: TGTGCTCTTGGTGGGAGATTGGGGGACACCGATAAACTCATCTTT. Translating gives CALGGRLGDTDKLIF.

As to this clone: A far larger clone is one base from this, pointing to a likely read error. Other DNA variants within this sample encode the same CDR3. The chain combines TRDV1 with TRDJ1, with D possibly being TRDD3 (5 bases). CDR1 and CDR2 from the germline V gene are TSWWSYY and QGS. The CDR3 sequence is 14 residues long. The CDR3 DNA sequence: TGTGCTCTTGGGAACCTTGATTGGGGCGATAAACTAATCTTT. It encodes CALGNLDWGDKLIF.

This clone was counted only a few times. A far larger clone lies a single base away; this is likely a read error. Within the sample, other DNA sequences also encode this same CDR3. The rearrangement uses TRDV1 and TRDJ1; the D gene is possibly TRDD2 (5 bases). The CDR3 sequence is 17 residues long. Germline V gene data show CDR1 as TSWWSYY and CDR2 as QGS. V was pared by 4 bases and J by 5 bases, with 23 bases between. The CDR3 region is CALGVLLPLLQGDKLIF. For the CDR3, the DNA is TGTGCTCTTGGGGTTCTCCTCCCCCTACTACAGGGGGATAAACTCATCTTT.

Details on this clone: Only one base separates this from a far larger clonotype, so it likely reflects a read error. The chain has TRDV2 and TRDJ3; 13 bases are a match to TRDD3. CDR1 and CDR2 (germline): GEAIGNYY, EKD. The J segment lost 0 bases and the V segment lost 0 bases, leaving 7 bases of the junction unmatched. CDR3 size: 21 residues. The chain's CDR3 is CACDTVYWGIRASWDTRQMFF. In nucleotides, the CDR3 is TGTGCCTGTGACACCGTTTACTGGGGGATACGAGCCTCCTGGGACACCCGACAGATGTTTTTC.

Notes on this clone: A far larger clone is only one base removed, so a read error is likely. This sequence joins TRDV1 and TRDJ1; tentative D call: TRDD3 (6 bases). The CDR3 runs 23 residues. Per germline, CDR1 TSWWSYY and CDR2 QGS. The V and J ends lost 2 bases and 0 bases respectively, with 34 bases between them. The CDR3 reads CALGESYLLAYPLGALYTDKLIF. For the CDR3, the DNA is TGTGCTCTTGGGGAATCGTACCTTCTCGCGTACCCTTTGGGGGCCCTGTACACCGATAAACTCATCTTT.

About this clone: With only one base between it and a far larger clone, this is likely a read error. The chain employs TRDV2 and TRDJ1; D possibly corresponds to TRDD3 (5 bases). The CDR3 contains 12 residues. Between the trimmed V and J ends, which lost 5 bases and 0 bases, there was a span of 6 bases. CDR1 and CDR2 from the germline V gene are GEAIGNYY and EKD. As DNA, the CDR3 is TGTGCCTGTGGGGGGGACACCGATAAACTCATCTTT. This sequence encodes CACGGDTDKLIF.

In regard to this clone: This probably arose from a read error, given a far larger clone one base away. The rearrangement links TRDV2 to TRDJ2; 7 bases map to TRDD3. CDR3 length equals 17 residues. Germline CDR1 GEAIGNYY, CDR2 EKD. DNA of the CDR3: TGTGCCTGTGGCACCGTTTCTTCTTACTGGGGTACAGCACAACTCTTCTTT. Its translation: CACGTVSSYWGTAQLFF.

By sample fraction, this clone is large. The rearrangement uses TRDV2 and TRDJ1, with TRDD3 matching 10 bases. After removal of 1 base from V and 3 bases from J, the junction contained 4 bases not matched to a gene. Germline CDR1 is GEAIGNYY and CDR2 is EKD. This CDR3 has 15 amino acids. The chain's CDR3 is CACDTELGDPDKLIF. Here the CDR3 DNA reads TGTGCCTGTGACACTGAACTGGGGGATCCCGATAAACTCATCTTT.

For this clone: One base away lies a much larger clone, so this may be a sequencing read error. This chain joins TRDV2 and TRDJ1; D is unclear. This CDR3 spans 14 amino acids. Trimming removed 0 bases at V and 0 bases at J, with 7 bases between. Germline V gene lookup returns CDR1 GEAIGNYY and CDR2 EKD. The CDR3 DNA sequence: TGTGCCTGTGACACCGTGGAGGACACCGATAAACTCATCTTT. Protein sequence: CACDTVEDTDKLIF.

This clone is categorized as large. The chain joins TRDV3 to TRDJ1; 10 bases are shared with TRDD3. Germline assignment: CDR1 TVYSNPD and CDR2 GDNSRS (reference sequence). The CDR3 runs to 16 residues. Unmatched junction bases numbered 11, after V lost 2 bases and J lost 2 bases. Here the CDR3 DNA reads TGTGCCTTTTCTACGGGGGATACGCTTCGAACCGATAAACTCATCTTT. This translates into CAFSTGDTLRTDKLIF.

As to this clone: The TCRdb protein comes from a much larger clone and disagrees with this DNA's translation at residue 19, likely due to a read error; the protein given here is derived from the DNA. The chain uses TRAV38-2/DV8 and TRDJ1, with D hard to call. This CDR3 has 22 residues. Germline CDR1 TSESDYY, CDR2 QEAYKQQN. CDR3 nucleotides: TGTGCTTTCATGAACAAAGCCCCGCTTTTATTCCCGCGAGGAGATAGCACCGATATACTCATCTTT. This sequence encodes CAFMNKAPLLFPRGDSTDILIF.

Regarding this clone: A far larger clone is one base from this, pointing to a likely read error. The chain combines TRAV38-2/DV8 with TRDJ1; the D is unclear. Trimming took 9 bases from V and 1 from J, leaving 40 bases between them. The germline V gene encodes CDR1 TSESDYY and CDR2 QEAYKQQN. The CDR3 length is 22 residues. CDR3 amino acids: CAFMHKAPLLFPRGDSTDKLIF. The CDR3 DNA reads TGTGCTTTCATGCACAAAGCCCCGCTTTTATTCCCGCGAGGAGATAGCACCGATAAACTCATCTTT.

In the case of this clone: Translating this DNA gives a protein that differs at residue 14 from the TCRdb one, which belongs to a much larger clone; a read error is likely, and the protein shown is this translation. The chain is built from TRAV29/DV5 and TRDJ2; D call uncertain. Germline CDR1 reads NSMFDY; CDR2 reads ISSIKDK. V lost 0 bases and J 12 bases, leaving 21 bases between the germline ends. This CDR3 contains 15 residues. Written as DNA, the CDR3 is TGTGCAGCAAGCGTGCGGGGCCGGTTTACCGATAAACTCTTCTTT. Its protein product is CAASVRGRFTDKLFF.

This clone was found a few times. Since a far larger clone is one base different, this is likely a read error. Within the sample, other DNA sequences also encode this same CDR3. V is TRDV1 and J is TRDJ1; D perhaps matches TRDD3 (5 bases). The germline V gene has CDR1 TSWWSYY and CDR2 QGS. CDR3 length: 14 residues. CDR3 nucleotide sequence: TGTGCTCTTGGGAACCTTGATTGGGGCGATAAACTCATCTTC. Residues: CALGNLDWGDKLIF.

Note on this clone: One base separates it from a far larger clone, so it is likely a read error. The rearrangement uses TRDV2 and TRDJ3; 13 bases agree with TRDD3. The germline V gene encodes CDR1 GEAIGNYY and CDR2 EKD. V was pared by 0 bases and J by 0 bases, with 7 bases of the junction left unmatched. CDR3 length: 21 residues. The CDR3: CACDTVYWGIRYSWDTRQMFF. CDR3 coding DNA: TGTGCCTGTGACACCGTTTACTGGGGGATACGATACTCCTGGGACACCCGACAGATGTTTTTC.

This clone is hyperexpanded by share. Other DNA sequences of this sample code for an identical CDR3. The rearrangement links TRDV2 to TRDJ2, with 7 bases matching TRDD3. The V and J ends lost 0 bases and 5 bases, in that order; junction bases with no gene match: 11. The CDR3 contains 17 residues. Germline CDR1 and CDR2: GEAIGNYY and EKD. CDR3 sequence: CACDTVSSYWGTAQLFF. CDR3 DNA sequence: TGTGCCTGTGACACCGTTTCTTCTTACTGGGGTACAGCACAACTCTTCTTT.

This clone is large by share. The sample has other DNA sequences that encode this CDR3 too. This rearrangement joins TRDV1 to TRDJ1; TRDD3 aligns across 12 bases. This CDR3 region has 17 residues. Germline V gene sequence: CDR1 TSWWSYY, CDR2 QGS. J lost 4 bases, V lost 6 bases, and 12 bases had no gene match. This CDR3 reads CALGIYLGDTTGDKLIF. DNA for the CDR3: TGTGCTCTTGGAATCTACCTGGGGGATACGACGGGCGATAAACTCATCTTT.